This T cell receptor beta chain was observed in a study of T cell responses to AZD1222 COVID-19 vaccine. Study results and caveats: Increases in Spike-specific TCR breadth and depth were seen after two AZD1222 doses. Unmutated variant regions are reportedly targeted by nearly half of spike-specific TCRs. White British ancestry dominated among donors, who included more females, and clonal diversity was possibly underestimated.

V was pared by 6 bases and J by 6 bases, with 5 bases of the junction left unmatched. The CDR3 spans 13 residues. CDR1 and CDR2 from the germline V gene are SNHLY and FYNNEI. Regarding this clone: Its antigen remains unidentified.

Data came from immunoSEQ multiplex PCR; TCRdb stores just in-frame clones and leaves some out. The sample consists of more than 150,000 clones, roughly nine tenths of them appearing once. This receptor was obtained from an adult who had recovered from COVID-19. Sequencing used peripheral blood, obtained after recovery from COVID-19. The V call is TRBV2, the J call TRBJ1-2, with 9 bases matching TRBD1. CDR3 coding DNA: TGTGCCAGCAGGCGGACAGGGGCAGATGGCTACACCTTC. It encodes CASRRTGADGYTF. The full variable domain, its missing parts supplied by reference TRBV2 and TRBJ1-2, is EPEVTQTPSHQVTQMGQEVILRCVPISNHLYFYWYRQILGQKVEFLVSFYNNEISEKSEIFDDQFSVERPDGSNFTLKIRSTKLEDSAMYFCASRRTGADGYTFGSGTRLTVV.